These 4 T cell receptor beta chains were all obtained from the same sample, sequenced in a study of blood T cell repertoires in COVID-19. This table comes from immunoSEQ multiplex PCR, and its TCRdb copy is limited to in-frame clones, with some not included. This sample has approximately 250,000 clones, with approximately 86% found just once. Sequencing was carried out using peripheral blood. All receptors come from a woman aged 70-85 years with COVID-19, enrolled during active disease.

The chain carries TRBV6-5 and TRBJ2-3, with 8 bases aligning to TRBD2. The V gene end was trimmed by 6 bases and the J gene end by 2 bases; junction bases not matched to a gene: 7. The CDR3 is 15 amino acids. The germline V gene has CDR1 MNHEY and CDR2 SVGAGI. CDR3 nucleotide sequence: TGTGCCAGCAGCGATAGACTAGCGAACACAGATACGCAGTATTTT. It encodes CASSDRLANTDTQYF.

The CDR3 is CAWFDRGSPPPYEQYF. The CDR3 nucleotides read TGTGCCTGGTTTGACAGGGGATCACCCCCCCCCTACGAGCAGTACTTC. The chain has TRBV30 and TRBJ2-7, with 8 positions matching TRBD1. Germline loops: CDR1 GTSNPN, CDR2 SVGIG (reference sequence). V lost 5 bases and J lost 2; bases outside the gene matches: 14. The CDR3 length is 16 residues.

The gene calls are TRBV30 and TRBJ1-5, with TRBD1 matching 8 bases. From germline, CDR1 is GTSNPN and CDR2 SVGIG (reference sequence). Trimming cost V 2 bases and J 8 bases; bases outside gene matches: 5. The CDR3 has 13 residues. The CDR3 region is CAWSPGGWEPQHF. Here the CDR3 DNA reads TGTGCCTGGAGTCCAGGGGGCTGGGAGCCCCAGCATTTT.

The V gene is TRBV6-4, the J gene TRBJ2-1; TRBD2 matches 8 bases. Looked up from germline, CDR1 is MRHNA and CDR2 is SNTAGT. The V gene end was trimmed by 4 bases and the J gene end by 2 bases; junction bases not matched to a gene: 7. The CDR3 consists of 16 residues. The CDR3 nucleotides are TGTGCCAGCAGTGGCCAACCCGGGGGGGCCTACAATGAGCAGTTCTTC. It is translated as CASSGQPGGAYNEQFF.